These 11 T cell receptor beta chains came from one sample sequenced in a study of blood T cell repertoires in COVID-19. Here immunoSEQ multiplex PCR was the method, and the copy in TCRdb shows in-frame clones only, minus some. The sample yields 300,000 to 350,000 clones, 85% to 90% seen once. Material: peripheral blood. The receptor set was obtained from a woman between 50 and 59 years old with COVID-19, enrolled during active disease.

The CDR3 protein is CASSDSPSREDFRSRYGYTF. CDR3 bases: TGTGCCAGCAGTGATTCCCCCAGCAGGGAGGATTTTCGGAGTCGCTATGGCTACACCTTC. The chain uses TRBV6-4 and TRBJ1-2; TRBD1 might be the D (5 bases). Trimming stripped 3 bases from V and 4 bases from J, with 30 bases between. CDR3 length: 20 amino acids. Germline CDR1 MRHNA, CDR2 SNTAGT.

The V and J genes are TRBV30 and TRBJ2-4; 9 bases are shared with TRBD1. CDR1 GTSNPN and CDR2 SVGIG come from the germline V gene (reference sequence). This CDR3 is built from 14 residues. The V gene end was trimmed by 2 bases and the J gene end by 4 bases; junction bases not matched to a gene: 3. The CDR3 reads CAWSLGTGKNIQYF. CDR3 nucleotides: TGTGCCTGGAGTCTTGGGACAGGGAAAAACATTCAGTACTTC.

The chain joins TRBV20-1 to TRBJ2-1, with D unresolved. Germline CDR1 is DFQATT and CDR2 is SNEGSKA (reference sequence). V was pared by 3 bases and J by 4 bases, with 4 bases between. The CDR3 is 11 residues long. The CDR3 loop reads CSASGYNEQFF. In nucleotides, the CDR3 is TGCAGTGCTAGCGGGTACAATGAGCAGTTCTTC.

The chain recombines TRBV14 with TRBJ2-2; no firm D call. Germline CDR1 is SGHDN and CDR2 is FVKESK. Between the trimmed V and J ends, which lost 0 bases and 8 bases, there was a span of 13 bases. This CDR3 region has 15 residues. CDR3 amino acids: CASSQDWNSQGELFF. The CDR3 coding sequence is TGTGCCAGCAGCCAAGATTGGAACTCACAGGGGGAGCTGTTTTTT.

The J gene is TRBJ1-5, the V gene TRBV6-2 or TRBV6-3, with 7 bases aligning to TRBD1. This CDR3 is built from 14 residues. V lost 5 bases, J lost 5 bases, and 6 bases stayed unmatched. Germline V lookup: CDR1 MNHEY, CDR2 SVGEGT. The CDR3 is CASSLQGPHQPQHF. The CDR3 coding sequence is TGTGCCAGCAGTCTACAGGGGCCCCATCAGCCCCAGCATTTT.

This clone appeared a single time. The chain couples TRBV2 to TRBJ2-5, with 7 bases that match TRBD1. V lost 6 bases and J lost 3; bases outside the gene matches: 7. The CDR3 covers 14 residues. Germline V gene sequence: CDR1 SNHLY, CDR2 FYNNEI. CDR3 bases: TGTGCCAGCAGATTTAGGACAGGTGAAGAGACCCAGTACTTC. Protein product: CASRFRTGEETQYF. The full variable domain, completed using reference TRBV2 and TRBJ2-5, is EPEVTQTPSHQVTQMGQEVILRCVPISNHLYFYWYRQILGQKVEFLVSFYNNEISEKSEIFDDQFSVERPDGSNFTLKIRSTKLEDSAMYFCASRFRTGEETQYFGPGTRLLVL.

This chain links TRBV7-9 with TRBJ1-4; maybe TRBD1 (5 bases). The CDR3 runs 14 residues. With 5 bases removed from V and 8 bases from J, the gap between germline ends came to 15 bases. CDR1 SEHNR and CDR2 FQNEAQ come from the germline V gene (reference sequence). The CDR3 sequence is CASSHRTGVEKLFF. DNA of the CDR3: TGTGCCAGCAGCCACCGAACAGGTGTCGAAAAACTGTTTTTT.

The chain's CDR3 is CASQDSSSGNTIYF. The CDR3 DNA follows: TGTGCCAGCCAGGACAGCTCCTCTGGAAACACCATATATTTT. The chain has TRBV25-1 and TRBJ1-3; perhaps TRBD1 as D (6 bases). This CDR3 has 14 residues. The germline V gene has CDR1 MGHDK and CDR2 SYGVNS. Trimming pared 8 bases from V and 0 bases from J, leaving 11 bases between.

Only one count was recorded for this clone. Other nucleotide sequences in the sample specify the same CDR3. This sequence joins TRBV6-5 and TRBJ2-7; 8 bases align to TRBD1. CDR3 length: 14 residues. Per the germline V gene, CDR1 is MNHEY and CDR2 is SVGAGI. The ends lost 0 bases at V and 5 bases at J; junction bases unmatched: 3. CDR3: CASSYSGTGNEQYF. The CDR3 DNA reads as TGTGCCAGCAGTTACTCCGGGACAGGCAACGAGCAGTACTTC.

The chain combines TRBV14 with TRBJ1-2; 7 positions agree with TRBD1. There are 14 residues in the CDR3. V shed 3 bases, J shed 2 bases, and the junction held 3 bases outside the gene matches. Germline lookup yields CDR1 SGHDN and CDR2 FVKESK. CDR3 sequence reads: CASSHLGQNYGYTF. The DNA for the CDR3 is TGTGCCAGCAGCCACCTGGGACAGAACTATGGCTACACCTTC.

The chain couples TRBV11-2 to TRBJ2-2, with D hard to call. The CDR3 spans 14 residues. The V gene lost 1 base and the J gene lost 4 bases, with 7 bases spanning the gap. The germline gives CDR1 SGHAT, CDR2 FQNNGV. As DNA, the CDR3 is TGTGCCAGCAGCTTAGTCCTCCTCACCGGGGAGCTGTTTTTT. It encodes CASSLVLLTGELFF.